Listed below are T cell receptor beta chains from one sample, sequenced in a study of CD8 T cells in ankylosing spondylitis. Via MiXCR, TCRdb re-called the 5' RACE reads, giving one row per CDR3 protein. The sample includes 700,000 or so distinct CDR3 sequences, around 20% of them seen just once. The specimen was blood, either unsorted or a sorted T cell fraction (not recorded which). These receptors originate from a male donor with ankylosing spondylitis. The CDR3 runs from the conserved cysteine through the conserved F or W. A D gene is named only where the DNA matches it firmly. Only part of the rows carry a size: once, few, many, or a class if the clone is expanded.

CSARTSGRNYNEQFF,TGCAGTGCTAGGACTAGCGGGAGGAACTACAATGAGCAGTTCTTC,.,TRBV20-1,TRBD2,TRBJ2-1
CASSVGVAEFGELFF,TGTGCCAGCAGCGTAGGGGTAGCGGAGTTCGGGGAGCTGTTTTTT,few,TRBV9,.,TRBJ2-2
CASSLGGTMFF,TGTGCCAGCAGCTTAGGCGGGACTATGTTCTTC,.,TRBV7-3,TRBD2,TRBJ2-1
CASSLPADRGSEQYF,TGCGCCAGCAGCTTGCCAGCGGACAGGGGATCCGAGCAGTACTTC,few,TRBV5-1,TRBD1,TRBJ2-7
CASSLRGGSGYNEQFF,TGTGCCAGCAGTTTACGGGGCGGGAGCGGTTACAATGAGCAGTTCTTC,.,TRBV12-3/TRBV12-4,TRBD2,TRBJ2-1
CASSFIGAGELFF,TGTGCCAGCAGTTTTATAGGGGCCGGGGAGCTGTTTTTT,few,TRBV27,.,TRBJ2-2
CASSPQPGRVNGYTF,TGTGCCAGCAGTCCACAACCGGGTAGGGTTAATGGCTACACCTTC,.,TRBV12-3/TRBV12-4,.,TRBJ1-2
CASSRYPSLAGVLYEQYF,TGCGCCAGCAGCCGCTATCCAAGTTTAGCGGGAGTCCTCTACGAGCAGTACTTC,few,TRBV4-3,TRBD2,TRBJ2-7
CASSLELSPHGYTF,TGCGCCAGCAGCTTGGAACTTTCTCCCCATGGCTACACCTTC,few,TRBV5-1,.,TRBJ1-2
CASSLAMGSSYNEQFF,TGCGCCAGCAGCTTGGCTATGGGGAGCTCCTACAATGAGCAGTTCTTC,.,TRBV5-1,.,TRBJ2-1
CAVRDRGTDTQYF,TGTGCCGTCCGGGACAGGGGGACAGATACGCAGTATTTT,few,TRBV5-6,TRBD1,TRBJ2-3
CSVEGRNDRDYGYTF,TGCAGCGTTGAAGGACGAAACGACAGAGACTATGGCTACACCTTC,few,TRBV29-1,.,TRBJ1-2
CASRSSGGNNEQFF,TGTGCCAGCAGATCTAGCGGGGGGAACAATGAGCAGTTCTTC,few,TRBV3-1,TRBD2,TRBJ2-1
CASSLFKRGTDTQYF,TGTGCCAGCAGCTTATTCAAGCGGGGGACAGATACGCAGTATTTT,.,TRBV11-1,TRBD2,TRBJ2-3
CASSDGGLNAPWGQETQYF,TGCGCCAGCAGTGACGGCGGACTGAACGCACCTTGGGGACAAGAGACCCAGTACTTC,many,TRBV10-2,.,TRBJ2-5
CASSFWALAKNIQYF,TGTGCCAGCAGTTTCTGGGCGCTAGCCAAAAACATTCAGTACTTC,few,TRBV28,.,TRBJ2-4
CSAVQGDYGYTF,TGCAGCGCTGTACAGGGGGACTATGGCTACACCTTC,many,TRBV29-1,TRBD1,TRBJ1-2
CASSLGPSGSTDTQYF,TGTGCCAGCAGCTTAGGTCCTAGCGGGAGCACAGATACGCAGTATTTT,.,TRBV7-9,TRBD2,TRBJ2-3
CASTAGTGGGTEAFF,TGCGCCAGCACCGCCGGGACAGGGGGCGGCACTGAAGCTTTCTTT,.,TRBV5-1,TRBD1,TRBJ1-1
CASSPTGMSGELFF,TGTGCCAGCAGCCCGACAGGGATGTCCGGGGAGCTGTTTTTT,few,TRBV5-8,TRBD1,TRBJ2-2
CSATHRLAYNEQFF,TGCAGTGCAACCCACAGACTTGCCTACAATGAGCAGTTCTTC,few,TRBV20-1,.,TRBJ2-1
CASSADDTQYF,TGCGCCAGCAGCGCGGATGATACGCAGTATTTT,.,TRBV5-1,.,TRBJ2-3
CASKDRPSSYEQYF,TGCGCCAGCAAGGACAGGCCATCGTCCTACGAGCAGTACTTC,.,TRBV5-1,TRBD1,TRBJ2-7
CSVVPLQLNTEAFF,TGCAGCGTTGTCCCCTTGCAATTGAACACTGAAGCTTTCTTT,.,TRBV29-1,.,TRBJ1-1
CASSRQIGGYTF,TGTGCCAGCTCACGACAGATAGGTGGCTACACCTTC,.,TRBV18,.,TRBJ1-2
CASSPGTSGSDRQETQYF,TGTGCCAGCAGCCCCGGGACTAGCGGGAGCGATCGACAAGAGACCCAGTACTTC,.,TRBV11-1,TRBD2,TRBJ2-5
CASSLAGVSETQYF,TGTGCCAGCAGCTTAGCGGGAGTGTCTGAGACCCAGTACTTC,.,TRBV7-2,.,TRBJ2-5
CASRFGENTEAFF,TGCGCCAGCAGGTTCGGCGAGAACACTGAAGCTTTCTTT,few,TRBV5-1,.,TRBJ1-1
CASSPGTGGFYEQYF,TGTGCCAGCAGCCCCGGGACAGGGGGCTTCTACGAGCAGTACTTC,.,TRBV7-2,TRBD1,TRBJ2-7
CASSFYSGSSTGELFF,TGTGCCAGCAGCTTTTATAGCGGGAGTAGCACCGGGGAGCTGTTTTTT,.,TRBV7-2,TRBD2,TRBJ2-2
CASSLEGFNTGELFF,TGCGCCAGCAGCTTGGAAGGGTTTAACACCGGGGAGCTGTTTTTT,few,TRBV5-1,.,TRBJ2-2
CSATGWGLAVNEQFF,TGCAGTGCTACCGGGTGGGGACTAGCAGTTAATGAGCAGTTCTTC,.,TRBV20-1,TRBD2,TRBJ2-1
CASSAFRGPQNEQFF,TGTGCCAGCAGCGCCTTCCGAGGGCCCCAAAATGAGCAGTTCTTC,few,TRBV9,.,TRBJ2-1
CASTSEGPYNEQFF,TGTGCCAGCACTTCCGAGGGGCCATACAATGAGCAGTTCTTC,.,TRBV12-3/TRBV12-4,.,TRBJ2-1
CASSLEGSGTVAFF,TGTGCCAGCAGCTTAGAAGGCAGCGGAACGGTAGCTTTCTTT,few,TRBV7-9,.,TRBJ1-1
CASSSQYEQYF,TGTGCCAGCAGTTCCCAGTACGAGCAGTACTTC,few,TRBV12-3/TRBV12-4,.,TRBJ2-7
CSVTGQPTSSSYNEQFF,TGCAGCGTAACCGGACAACCTACTTCAAGCTCCTACAATGAGCAGTTCTTC,many,TRBV29-1,.,TRBJ2-1
CSVEKVAGYTGELFF,TGCAGCGTTGAGAAGGTCGCGGGGTACACCGGGGAGCTGTTTTTT,many,TRBV29-1,.,TRBJ2-2
CSVGIKNTGELFF,TGCAGCGTCGGGATTAAGAACACCGGGGAGCTGTTTTTT,many,TRBV29-1,.,TRBJ2-2
CASSFVAGSYNEQFF,TGTGCCAGCAGTTTTGTAGCGGGATCCTACAATGAGCAGTTCTTC,many,TRBV12-3/TRBV12-4,TRBD2,TRBJ2-1
CASSQEQTGGWDTEAFF,TGTGCCAGCAGCCAGGAACAGACAGGGGGATGGGACACTGAAGCTTTCTTT,.,TRBV3-1,TRBD1,TRBJ1-1
CASSLLTGVVAGELFF,TGTGCCAGCAGTTTATTGACGGGAGTTGTGGCCGGGGAGCTGTTTTTT,.,TRBV28,.,TRBJ2-2
CASSLSAGESYEQYF,TGTGCCAGCAGTTTATCGGCAGGAGAGAGCTACGAGCAGTACTTC,.,TRBV28,.,TRBJ2-7
CASSATRDGGGGNSPLHF,TGTGCCAGCAGTGCAACCCGGGACGGCGGAGGAGGTAATTCACCCCTCCACTTT,few,TRBV6-1,.,TRBJ1-6
CASSQERWLADEETQYF,TGCGCCAGCAGCCAAGAAAGGTGGCTAGCGGATGAAGAGACCCAGTACTTC,.,TRBV4-3,TRBD2,TRBJ2-5
CASSSGTTGAKNIQYF,TGTGCCAGCAGCTCAGGGACAACCGGAGCCAAAAACATTCAGTACTTC,.,TRBV7-2,.,TRBJ2-4
CASSGWQGGTDTQYF,TGTGCCAGCAGTGGGTGGCAGGGAGGCACAGATACGCAGTATTTT,few,TRBV12-3/TRBV12-4,.,TRBJ2-3
CASSSILVATNEKLFF,TGTGCCAGCAGCTCCATTCTAGTAGCAACTAATGAAAAACTGTTTTTT,.,TRBV7-9,.,TRBJ1-4
CASSQKPGNYGYTF,TGTGCCAGCAGTCAGAAGCCGGGAAACTATGGCTACACCTTC,.,TRBV12-3/TRBV12-4,.,TRBJ1-2
CSVWTGKASGYTF,TGCAGCGTTTGGACAGGAAAAGCTAGTGGCTACACCTTC,few,TRBV29-1,TRBD1,TRBJ1-2
CSAANPGTGERSGYGYTF,TGCAGTGCCGCCAACCCCGGGACAGGGGAGCGAAGTGGCTATGGCTACACCTTC,.,TRBV20-1,TRBD1,TRBJ1-2
CASSLSQGKETQYF,TGTGCCAGCAGCTTATCCCAGGGGAAAGAGACCCAGTACTTC,many,TRBV13,.,TRBJ2-5
CASSDGGTIQETQYF,TGTGCCAGCAGTGACGGGGGGACTATCCAAGAGACCCAGTACTTC,few,TRBV6-1,TRBD2,TRBJ2-5
CASSLGGSSPSGNTIYF,TGTGCCAGCAGCTTAGGGGGGTCCTCCCCCTCTGGAAACACCATATATTTT,.,TRBV7-9,.,TRBJ1-3
CSASGTMTYEQYF,TGCAGTGCTTCCGGGACAATGACCTACGAGCAGTACTTC,.,TRBV20-1,.,TRBJ2-7
CASSVGGSSSGDTQYF,TGTGCCAGCAGTGTGGGGGGAAGCAGCAGCGGAGATACGCAGTATTTT,.,TRBV2,.,TRBJ2-3
CASSPWTSPENEQYF,TGTGCCAGCAGCCCCTGGACTAGCCCGGAGAACGAGCAGTACTTC,few,TRBV7-2,TRBD2,TRBJ2-7
CSARDGGDTGELFF,TGCAGTGCTAGAGATGGGGGCGACACCGGGGAGCTGTTTTTT,few,TRBV20-1,.,TRBJ2-2
CATKLAGGPGEQFF,TGTGCCACCAAACTAGCGGGAGGGCCCGGTGAGCAGTTCTTC,few,TRBV10-3,TRBD2,TRBJ2-1
CASSLVPRSSYNEQFF,TGTGCCAGCAGCTTAGTTCCCAGGAGCTCCTACAATGAGCAGTTCTTC,.,TRBV7-9,.,TRBJ2-1